The rows below give T cell receptor beta chains drawn from one sample of a study of response to subunit inactivated influenza vaccine. A single record per CDR3 protein comes from TCRdb applying MiXCR to the RT-PCR reads. Of hundreds of thousands of distinct CDR3 sequences listed, approximately 17% are singletons. The sequenced sample was PBMCs from blood, obtained 5 days after vaccination. These receptors all stem from a man aged 50-60 years who received an inactivated influenza vaccine. Both conserved end residues are part of each CDR3. D genes are given only for firm matches. Expanded clones get a size class; other rows say once, few or many, or leave the size out.

CDR3nt: TGCGCCAGCAGCCAAGATCTACTGGCCGCAGATACGCAGTATTTT
CDR3aa: CASSQDLLAADTQYF
abundance: few
j_gene: TRBJ2-3
v_gene: TRBV4-3
d_gene: -

CDR3nt: TGCAGCGTTGAGAGGGATTTCACAGATACGCAGTATTTT
CDR3aa: CSVERDFTDTQYF
abundance: -
j_gene: TRBJ2-3
v_gene: TRBV29-1
d_gene: -

CDR3nt: TGCAGTGCTAGTGAACGGGGACGCGGCTACGAGCAGTACTTC
CDR3aa: CSASERGRGYEQYF
abundance: -
j_gene: TRBJ2-7
v_gene: TRBV20-1
d_gene: -

CDR3nt: TGTGCCACCAGCAGAGGTCTTTTCTACGAGCAGTACTTC
CDR3aa: CATSRGLFYEQYF
abundance: many
j_gene: TRBJ2-7
v_gene: TRBV15
d_gene: -

CDR3nt: TGTGCCAGCAGTTTAGACGGGGTCTCTGGAAACACCATATATTTT
CDR3aa: CASSLDGVSGNTIYF
abundance: -
j_gene: TRBJ1-3
v_gene: TRBV12-3/TRBV12-4
d_gene: -

CDR3nt: TGTGCCAGCAGTCGTCGGAACAGCGGCGCGCACGAGCAGTACTTC
CDR3aa: CASSRRNSGAHEQYF
abundance: few
j_gene: TRBJ2-7
v_gene: TRBV7-2
d_gene: -

CDR3nt: TGTGCCAGCAGTTACTCTCCAGGATCATCCTATGGCTACACCTTC
CDR3aa: CASSYSPGSSYGYTF
abundance: few
j_gene: TRBJ1-2
v_gene: TRBV6-5
d_gene: -

CDR3nt: TGTGCCAGCAACCTAGGGACAGGGCCGAATTCACCCCTCCACTTT
CDR3aa: CASNLGTGPNSPLHF
abundance: -
j_gene: TRBJ1-6
v_gene: TRBV9
d_gene: TRBD1

CDR3nt: TGTGCCAGCAGTTCGTTGTTGCGGACGCCCAGCACTGAAGCTTTCTTT
CDR3aa: CASSSLLRTPSTEAFF
abundance: many
j_gene: TRBJ1-1
v_gene: TRBV12-3/TRBV12-4
d_gene: -

CDR3nt: TGCGCCAGCAACCGGGGACAGCCTGGGGCCAACGTCCTGACTTTC
CDR3aa: CASNRGQPGANVLTF
abundance: -
j_gene: TRBJ2-6
v_gene: TRBV5-1
d_gene: TRBD1

CDR3nt: TGCGCCAGCAGCCCGGGACAGCACACGAACACCGGGGAGCTGTTTTTT
CDR3aa: CASSPGQHTNTGELFF
abundance: -
j_gene: TRBJ2-2
v_gene: TRBV5-1
d_gene: TRBD1

CDR3nt: TGTGCCAGCAGCCCGCGGCTATCCTACAATGAGCAGTTCTTC
CDR3aa: CASSPRLSYNEQFF
abundance: -
j_gene: TRBJ2-1
v_gene: TRBV9
d_gene: -

CDR3nt: TGTGCCAGCAGTGGACAGGGCTACACTGAAGCTTTCTTT
CDR3aa: CASSGQGYTEAFF
abundance: -
j_gene: TRBJ1-1
v_gene: TRBV6-1
d_gene: TRBD1

CDR3nt: TGCAGCGTTGGACTAGCGGGGGCCGCCATGGAGCTGTTTTTT
CDR3aa: CSVGLAGAAMELFF
abundance: few
j_gene: TRBJ2-2
v_gene: TRBV29-1
d_gene: TRBD2

CDR3nt: TGTGCCAGCAGTTCGCTCTGGGGCCAAGGGGGGCGCTACGAGCAGTACTTC
CDR3aa: CASSSLWGQGGRYEQYF
abundance: few
j_gene: TRBJ2-7
v_gene: TRBV27
d_gene: -

CDR3nt: TGTGCCAGCAAGTTGGGAGGGGCCCAGCCCCAGCATTTT
CDR3aa: CASKLGGAQPQHF
abundance: few
j_gene: TRBJ1-5
v_gene: TRBV12-3/TRBV12-4
d_gene: -

CDR3nt: TGTGCCAGCAGTTACTCCTGGAGGAATGAGCAGTTCTTC
CDR3aa: CASSYSWRNEQFF
abundance: -
j_gene: TRBJ2-1
v_gene: TRBV6-2/TRBV6-3
d_gene: -

CDR3nt: TGTGCCAGCAGCCCTGGGACAGATGAAGCTTTCTTT
CDR3aa: CASSPGTDEAFF
abundance: many
j_gene: TRBJ1-1
v_gene: TRBV12-3/TRBV12-4
d_gene: TRBD1

CDR3nt: TGCAGTGCCCCAAACGTGGGGGGCCCAAATGAGCAGTTCTTC
CDR3aa: CSAPNVGGPNEQFF
abundance: -
j_gene: TRBJ2-1
v_gene: TRBV20-1
d_gene: -

CDR3nt: TGCAGTGCTTTTGACAGGGACGGTCAGCCCCAGCATTTT
CDR3aa: CSAFDRDGQPQHF
abundance: few
j_gene: TRBJ1-5
v_gene: TRBV20-1
d_gene: TRBD1

CDR3nt: TGCAGTGCTACACCGGGACTTACGAACCTGTTCTTC
CDR3aa: CSATPGLTNLFF
abundance: few
j_gene: TRBJ2-1
v_gene: TRBV20-1
d_gene: -

CDR3nt: TGTGCCAGCAGGACAAGAGGTGCCAGTAACTATGGCTACACCTTC
CDR3aa: CASRTRGASNYGYTF
abundance: few
j_gene: TRBJ1-2
v_gene: TRBV6-1
d_gene: -

CDR3nt: TGTGCCAGCAGCCCAGGACTAGCGGGAGGGTTTGAGCAGTTCTTC
CDR3aa: CASSPGLAGGFEQFF
abundance: few
j_gene: TRBJ2-1
v_gene: TRBV3-1
d_gene: TRBD2

CDR3nt: TGTGCCAGCAGCCGGGAAACAGGGAGTTACCAGCCCCAGCATTTT
CDR3aa: CASSRETGSYQPQHF
abundance: few
j_gene: TRBJ1-5
v_gene: TRBV12-3/TRBV12-4
d_gene: -

CDR3nt: TGTGCCAGCAGCTTAGCCCTGACGGCTTTCTTT
CDR3aa: CASSLALTAFF
abundance: -
j_gene: TRBJ1-1
v_gene: TRBV7-9
d_gene: -

CDR3nt: TGTGCCAGCAGTCCGGCGTTAGTTCAGCCCCAGCATTTT
CDR3aa: CASSPALVQPQHF
abundance: many
j_gene: TRBJ1-5
v_gene: TRBV27
d_gene: -

CDR3nt: TGTGCCAGCAGTCACCAGACCTTCGGGCAGACCCTCTACAATGAGCAGTTCTTC
CDR3aa: CASSHQTFGQTLYNEQFF
abundance: many
j_gene: TRBJ2-1
v_gene: TRBV6-2/TRBV6-3
d_gene: -

CDR3nt: TGCGCCAGCAGCTCCGAACAGGGGGGAAAGAATGGCTACACCTTC
CDR3aa: CASSSEQGGKNGYTF
abundance: few
j_gene: TRBJ1-2
v_gene: TRBV5-1
d_gene: TRBD1

CDR3nt: TGTGCCAGCAGCGTAGTGGCTACCAGGGATACGCAGTATTTT
CDR3aa: CASSVVATRDTQYF
abundance: few
j_gene: TRBJ2-3
v_gene: TRBV9
d_gene: -

CDR3nt: TGTGCCAGCAATTCCCGATTGACCCAGCAGTACTTC
CDR3aa: CASNSRLTQQYF
abundance: -
j_gene: TRBJ2-7
v_gene: TRBV28
d_gene: -

CDR3nt: TGTGCCAGCAGCTTATGGGGTGGGGGGCCCACCGGGGAGCTGTTTTTT
CDR3aa: CASSLWGGGPTGELFF
abundance: -
j_gene: TRBJ2-2
v_gene: TRBV7-2
d_gene: -

CDR3nt: TGCGCCAGCAGCAGATACACCCTAGCTGAAGATACGCAGTATTTT
CDR3aa: CASSRYTLAEDTQYF
abundance: -
j_gene: TRBJ2-3
v_gene: TRBV5-1
d_gene: -

CDR3nt: TGCGCCAGCAGCCGGGGTATGGGTAGCGGACAAGAGACCCAGTACTTC
CDR3aa: CASSRGMGSGQETQYF
abundance: -
j_gene: TRBJ2-5
v_gene: TRBV4-1
d_gene: -

CDR3nt: TGTGCCAGCAGATCCAAGGGACTAGCGGGAGGGACCGGGGAGCTGTTTTTT
CDR3aa: CASRSKGLAGGTGELFF
abundance: -
j_gene: TRBJ2-2
v_gene: TRBV5-5
d_gene: TRBD2

CDR3nt: TGTGCCAGCAGCTTACAGGGAGGCCACGAGACCCAGTACTTC
CDR3aa: CASSLQGGHETQYF
abundance: few
j_gene: TRBJ2-5
v_gene: TRBV11-2
d_gene: -

CDR3nt: TGTGCCAGCAGCGTTGGACAGGGGGCTATATACGAGCAGTACTTC
CDR3aa: CASSVGQGAIYEQYF
abundance: -
j_gene: TRBJ2-7
v_gene: TRBV9
d_gene: TRBD1

CDR3nt: TGTGCCAGCAGTTACGACTGGACCTACGAGCAGTACTTC
CDR3aa: CASSYDWTYEQYF
abundance: many
j_gene: TRBJ2-7
v_gene: TRBV12-3/TRBV12-4
d_gene: -

CDR3nt: TGCGCCAGCAGCAGTACAGGGAAAGATACGCAGTATTTT
CDR3aa: CASSSTGKDTQYF
abundance: -
j_gene: TRBJ2-3
v_gene: TRBV4-3
d_gene: -

CDR3nt: TGCAGTGCTAGAGCCCGGGGTAGTCGGCAGGGCGGGGAGCTGTTTTTT
CDR3aa: CSARARGSRQGGELFF
abundance: few
j_gene: TRBJ2-2
v_gene: TRBV20-1
d_gene: -

CDR3nt: TGTGCCAGCAGTTTTGGGGCTAGCACAGATACGCAGTATTTT
CDR3aa: CASSFGASTDTQYF
abundance: many
j_gene: TRBJ2-3
v_gene: TRBV12-3/TRBV12-4
d_gene: -

CDR3nt: TGTGCCATGGGCCGCGGGCTCCCCTGCGAGCAGTACTTC
CDR3aa: CAMGRGLPCEQYF
abundance: once
j_gene: TRBJ2-7
v_gene: TRBV28
d_gene: -

CDR3nt: TGTGCCAGCAGCCCCGATAGCGGGGCGTACGAGCAGTACTTC
CDR3aa: CASSPDSGAYEQYF
abundance: -
j_gene: TRBJ2-7
v_gene: TRBV7-9
d_gene: TRBD2

CDR3nt: TGTGCCAGCAGTTACCGAGAAGGCACCAAAAACATTCAGTACTTC
CDR3aa: CASSYREGTKNIQYF
abundance: -
j_gene: TRBJ2-4
v_gene: TRBV6-5
d_gene: -

CDR3nt: TGCGCCAGCAGCTTGGCACAGGCCTACAATGAGCAGTTCTTC
CDR3aa: CASSLAQAYNEQFF
abundance: -
j_gene: TRBJ2-1
v_gene: TRBV5-1
d_gene: -

CDR3nt: TGTGCCAGCAGCTTAACGACCACTAGCGGGAGGAACACAGATACGCAGTATTTT
CDR3aa: CASSLTTTSGRNTDTQYF
abundance: few
j_gene: TRBJ2-3
v_gene: TRBV7-3
d_gene: TRBD2

CDR3nt: TGCGCCAGCAGCTTGGGAGGGTTGGGCAATCAGCCCCAGCATTTT
CDR3aa: CASSLGGLGNQPQHF
abundance: -
j_gene: TRBJ1-5
v_gene: TRBV5-1
d_gene: -

CDR3nt: TGTGCCAGCAGACGGGACAGGGACAATGAGCAGTTCTTC
CDR3aa: CASRRDRDNEQFF
abundance: many
j_gene: TRBJ2-1
v_gene: TRBV12-3/TRBV12-4
d_gene: TRBD1

CDR3nt: TGTGCCAGCAGCTTAGGGGTCGCAATGAACACTGAAGCTTTCTTT
CDR3aa: CASSLGVAMNTEAFF
abundance: -
j_gene: TRBJ1-1
v_gene: TRBV11-2
d_gene: -

CDR3nt: TGTGCCAGCTGTCTTGCCTCCGGGACCTTAGTCTACGAGCAGTACTTC
CDR3aa: CASCLASGTLVYEQYF
abundance: -
j_gene: TRBJ2-7
v_gene: TRBV5-6
d_gene: -

CDR3nt: TGTGCCAGCAGCTTAGAACTTAACACCGGGGAGCTGTTTTTT
CDR3aa: CASSLELNTGELFF
abundance: few
j_gene: TRBJ2-2
v_gene: TRBV7-2
d_gene: -

CDR3nt: TGTGCCAGCAGCAAGGGAGACAGGAGCTCCTACGAGCAGTACTTC
CDR3aa: CASSKGDRSSYEQYF
abundance: -
j_gene: TRBJ2-7
v_gene: TRBV21-1
d_gene: -

CDR3nt: TGTGCCAGCAGCTCGAAGACTAGCGGGGGGCTCAATGAGCAGTTCTTC
CDR3aa: CASSSKTSGGLNEQFF
abundance: few
j_gene: TRBJ2-1
v_gene: TRBV7-6
d_gene: TRBD2